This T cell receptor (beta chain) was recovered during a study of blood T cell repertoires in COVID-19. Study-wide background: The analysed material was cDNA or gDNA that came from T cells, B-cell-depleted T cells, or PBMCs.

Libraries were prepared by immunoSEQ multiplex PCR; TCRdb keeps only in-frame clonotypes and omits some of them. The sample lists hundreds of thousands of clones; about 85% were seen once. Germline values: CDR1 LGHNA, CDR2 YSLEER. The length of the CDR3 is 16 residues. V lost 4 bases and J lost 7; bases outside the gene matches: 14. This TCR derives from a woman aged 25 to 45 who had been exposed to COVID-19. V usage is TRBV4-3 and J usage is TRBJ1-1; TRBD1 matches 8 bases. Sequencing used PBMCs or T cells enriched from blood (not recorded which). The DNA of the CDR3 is TGCGCCAGCAGCCGCGGACAGGGTTTCTCCACCAATGAAGCTTTCTTT. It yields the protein CASSRGQGFSTNEAFF.